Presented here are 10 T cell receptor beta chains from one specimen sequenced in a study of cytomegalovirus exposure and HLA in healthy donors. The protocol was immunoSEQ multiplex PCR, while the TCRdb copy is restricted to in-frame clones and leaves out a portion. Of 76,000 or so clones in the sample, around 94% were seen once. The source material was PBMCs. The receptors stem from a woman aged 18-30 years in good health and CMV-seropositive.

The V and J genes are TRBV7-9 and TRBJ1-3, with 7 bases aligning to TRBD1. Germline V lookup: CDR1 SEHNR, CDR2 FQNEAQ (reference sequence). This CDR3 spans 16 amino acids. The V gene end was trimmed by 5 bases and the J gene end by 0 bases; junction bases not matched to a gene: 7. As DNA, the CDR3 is TGTGCCAGCAGCACGAATACAGGGGTCTCTGGAAACACCATATATTTT. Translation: CASSTNTGVSGNTIYF. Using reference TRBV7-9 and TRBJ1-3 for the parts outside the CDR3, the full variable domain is DTGVSQNPRHKITKRGQNVTFRCDPISEHNRLYWYRQTLGQGPEFLTYFQNEAQLEKSRLLSDRFSAERPKGSFSTLEIQRTEQGDSAMYLCASSTNTGVSGNTIYFGEGSWLTVV.

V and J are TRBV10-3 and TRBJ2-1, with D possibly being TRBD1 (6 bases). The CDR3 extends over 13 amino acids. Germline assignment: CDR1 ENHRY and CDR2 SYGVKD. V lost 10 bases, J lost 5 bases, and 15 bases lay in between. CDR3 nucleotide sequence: TGTGCCACGACCTATGACAGGAACAATGAGCAGTTCTTC. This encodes CATTYDRNNEQFF.

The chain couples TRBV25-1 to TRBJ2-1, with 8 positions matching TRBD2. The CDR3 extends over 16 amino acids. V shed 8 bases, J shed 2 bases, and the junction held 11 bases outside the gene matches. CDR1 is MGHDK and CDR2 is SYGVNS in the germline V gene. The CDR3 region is CASAFLAGAPYNEQFF. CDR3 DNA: TGTGCCAGCGCCTTTCTAGCGGGCGCTCCCTACAATGAGCAGTTCTTC.

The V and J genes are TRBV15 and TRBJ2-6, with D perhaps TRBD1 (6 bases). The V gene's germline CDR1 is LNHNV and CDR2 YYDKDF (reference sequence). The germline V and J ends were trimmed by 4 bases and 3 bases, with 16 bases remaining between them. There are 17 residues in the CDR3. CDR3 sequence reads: CATSTGQPRDGANVLTF. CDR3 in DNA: TGTGCCACCAGCACCGGACAGCCAAGAGATGGGGCCAACGTCCTGACTTTC. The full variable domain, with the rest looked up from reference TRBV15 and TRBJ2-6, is DAMVIQNPRYQVTQFGKPVTLSCSQTLNHNVMYWYQQKSSQAPKLLFHYYDKDFNNEADTPDNFQSRRPNTSFCFLDIRSPGLGDTAMYLCATSTGQPRDGANVLTFGAGSRLTVL.

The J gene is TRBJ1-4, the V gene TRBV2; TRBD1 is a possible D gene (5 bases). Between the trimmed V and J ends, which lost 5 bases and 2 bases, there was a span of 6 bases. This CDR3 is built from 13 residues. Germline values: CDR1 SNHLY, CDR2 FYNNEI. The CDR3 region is CASSRQTNEKLFF. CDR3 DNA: TGTGCCAGCAGTAGACAGACTAATGAAAAACTGTTTTTT.

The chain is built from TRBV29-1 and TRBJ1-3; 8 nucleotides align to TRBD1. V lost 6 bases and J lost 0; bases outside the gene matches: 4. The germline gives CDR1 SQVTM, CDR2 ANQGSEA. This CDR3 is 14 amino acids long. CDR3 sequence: CSVGDRSSGNTIYF. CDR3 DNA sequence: TGCAGCGTGGGGGACAGGTCCTCTGGAAACACCATATATTTT.

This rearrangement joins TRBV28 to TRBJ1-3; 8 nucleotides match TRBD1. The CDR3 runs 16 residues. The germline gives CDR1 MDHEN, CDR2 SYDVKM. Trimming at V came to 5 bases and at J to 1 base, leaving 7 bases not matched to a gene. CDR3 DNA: TGTGCCAGCAGTGACGCAGGGGGCGCATCTGGAAACACCATATATTTT. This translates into CASSDAGGASGNTIYF.

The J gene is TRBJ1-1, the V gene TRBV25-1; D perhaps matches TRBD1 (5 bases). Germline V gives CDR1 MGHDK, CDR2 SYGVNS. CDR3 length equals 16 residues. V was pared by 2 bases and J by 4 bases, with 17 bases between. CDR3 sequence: CASSEAGGGVGTEAFF. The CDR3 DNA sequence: TGTGCCAGCAGTGAAGCGGGGGGGGGTGTCGGCACTGAAGCTTTCTTT.

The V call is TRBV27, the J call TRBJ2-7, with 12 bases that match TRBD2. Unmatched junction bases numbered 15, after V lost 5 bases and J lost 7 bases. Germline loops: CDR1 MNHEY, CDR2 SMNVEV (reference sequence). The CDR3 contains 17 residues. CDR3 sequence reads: CASSPLPVLAGGREQYF. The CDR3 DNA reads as TGTGCCAGCAGTCCCCTCCCCGTACTAGCGGGGGGTCGGGAGCAGTACTTC.

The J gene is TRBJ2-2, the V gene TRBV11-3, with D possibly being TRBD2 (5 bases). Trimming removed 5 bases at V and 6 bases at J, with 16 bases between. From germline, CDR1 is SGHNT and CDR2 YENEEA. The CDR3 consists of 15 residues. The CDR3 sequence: CASSRPGIHPGELFF. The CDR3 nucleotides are TGTGCCAGCAGCCGCCCGGGGATCCATCCCGGGGAGCTGTTTTTT.